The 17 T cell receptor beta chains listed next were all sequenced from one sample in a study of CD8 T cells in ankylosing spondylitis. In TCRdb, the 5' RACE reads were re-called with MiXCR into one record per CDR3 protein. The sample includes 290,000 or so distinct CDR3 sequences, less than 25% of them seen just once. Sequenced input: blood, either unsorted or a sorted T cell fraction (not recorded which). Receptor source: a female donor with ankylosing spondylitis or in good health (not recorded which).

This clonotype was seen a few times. The CDR3 is CASSPAAQGSRDEQFF. DNA of the CDR3: TGTGCCAGCAGTCCGGCTGCGCAGGGTTCGAGGGATGAGCAGTTCTTC. J is TRBJ2-1 and V is TRBV12-3 or TRBV12-4; perhaps D is TRBD1 or TRBD2 (5 bases each). Trimming pared 5 bases from V and 8 bases from J, leaving 22 bases between. This CDR3 spans 16 amino acids.

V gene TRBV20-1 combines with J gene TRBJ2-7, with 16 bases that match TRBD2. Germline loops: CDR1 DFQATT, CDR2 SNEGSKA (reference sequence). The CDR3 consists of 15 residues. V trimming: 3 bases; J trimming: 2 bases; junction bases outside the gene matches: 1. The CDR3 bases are TGCAGTGCTAGGGGGACTAGCGGGAGGGCCTACGAGCAGTACTTC. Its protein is CSARGTSGRAYEQYF.

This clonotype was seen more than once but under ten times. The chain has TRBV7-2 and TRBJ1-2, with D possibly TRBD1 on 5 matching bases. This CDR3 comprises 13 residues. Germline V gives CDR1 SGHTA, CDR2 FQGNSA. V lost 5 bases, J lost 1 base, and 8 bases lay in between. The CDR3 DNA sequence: TGTGCCAGCAGCCGTGACAGTAACTATGGCTACACCTTC. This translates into CASSRDSNYGYTF.

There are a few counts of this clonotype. CDR3 sequence (DNA): TGCAGTGCGCCCCCGAGCGGGGCTTCCTACGAGCAGTACTTC. As protein: CSAPPSGASYEQYF. The chain joins TRBV20-1 to TRBJ2-7, with 7 bases that match TRBD2. Germline-derived CDR1 and CDR2 are DFQATT and SNEGSKA (reference sequence). The CDR3 sequence is 14 residues long. With 6 bases clipped from V and 1 base from J, the junction kept 9 bases outside the gene matches.

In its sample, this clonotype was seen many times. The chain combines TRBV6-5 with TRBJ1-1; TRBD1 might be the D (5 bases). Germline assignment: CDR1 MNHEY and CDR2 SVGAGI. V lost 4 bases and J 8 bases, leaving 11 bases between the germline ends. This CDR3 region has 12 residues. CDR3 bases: TGTGCCAGCAGTTCTGCCGGGGGAGAAGCTTTCTTT. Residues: CASSSAGGEAFF.

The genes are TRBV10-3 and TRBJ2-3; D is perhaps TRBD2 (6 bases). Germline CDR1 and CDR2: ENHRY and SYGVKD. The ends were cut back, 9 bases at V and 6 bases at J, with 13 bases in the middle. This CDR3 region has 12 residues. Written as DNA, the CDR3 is TGTGCCATTTTGACCGGAGGGGATACGCAGTATTTT. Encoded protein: CAILTGGDTQYF.

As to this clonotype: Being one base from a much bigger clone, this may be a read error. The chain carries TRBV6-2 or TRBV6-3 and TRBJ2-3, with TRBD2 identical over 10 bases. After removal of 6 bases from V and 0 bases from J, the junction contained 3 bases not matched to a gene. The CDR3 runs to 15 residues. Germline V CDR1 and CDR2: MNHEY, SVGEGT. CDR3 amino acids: CASRGTSASTDTQYF. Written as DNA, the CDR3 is TGTGCCAGCAGGGGGACTAGCGCGAGCACAGATACGCAGTATTTT.

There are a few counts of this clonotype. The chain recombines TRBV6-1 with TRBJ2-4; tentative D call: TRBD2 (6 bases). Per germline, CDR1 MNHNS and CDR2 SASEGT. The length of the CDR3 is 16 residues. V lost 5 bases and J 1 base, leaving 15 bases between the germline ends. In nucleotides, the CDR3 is TGTGCCAGCAGTCGCGGGGCTTGGGGGGCCAAAAACATTCAGTACTTC. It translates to CASSRGAWGAKNIQYF.

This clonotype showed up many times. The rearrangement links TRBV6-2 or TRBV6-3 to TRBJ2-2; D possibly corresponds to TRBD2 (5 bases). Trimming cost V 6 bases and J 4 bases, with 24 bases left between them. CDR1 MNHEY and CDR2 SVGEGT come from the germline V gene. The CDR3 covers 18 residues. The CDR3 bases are TGTGCCAGCAGCTGCTCCCTCCGGGTAGCGTCTTGCACCGGGGAGCTGTTTTTT. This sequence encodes CASSCSLRVASCTGELFF.

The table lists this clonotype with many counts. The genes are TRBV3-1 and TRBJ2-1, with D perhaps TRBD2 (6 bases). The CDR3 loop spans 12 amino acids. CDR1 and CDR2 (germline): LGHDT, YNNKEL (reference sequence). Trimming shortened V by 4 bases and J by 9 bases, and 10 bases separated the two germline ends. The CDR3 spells CASSPRRGEQFF. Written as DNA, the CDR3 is TGTGCCAGCAGCCCCCGGAGGGGTGAGCAGTTCTTC.

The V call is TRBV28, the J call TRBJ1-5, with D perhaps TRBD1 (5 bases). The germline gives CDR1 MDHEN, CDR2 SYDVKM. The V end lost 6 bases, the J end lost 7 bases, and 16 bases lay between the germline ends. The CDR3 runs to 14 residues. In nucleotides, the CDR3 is TGTGCCAGCAGCCAAAACAGGCTCGACCAGCCCCAGCATTTT. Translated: CASSQNRLDQPQHF.

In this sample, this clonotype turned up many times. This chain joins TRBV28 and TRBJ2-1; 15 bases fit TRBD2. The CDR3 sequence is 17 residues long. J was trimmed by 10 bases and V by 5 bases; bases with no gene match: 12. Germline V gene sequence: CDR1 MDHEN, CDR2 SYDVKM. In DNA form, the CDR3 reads TGTGCCAGCAGTCTGGAGGGGGGACTAGCGGGAGGAGGAGAGCAGTTCTTC. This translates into CASSLEGGLAGGGEQFF.

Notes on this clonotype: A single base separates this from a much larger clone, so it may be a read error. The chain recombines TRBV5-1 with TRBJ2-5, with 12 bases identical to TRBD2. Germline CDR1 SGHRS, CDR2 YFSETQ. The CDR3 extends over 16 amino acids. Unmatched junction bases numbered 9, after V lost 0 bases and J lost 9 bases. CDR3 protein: CASSLASSSGRESQYF. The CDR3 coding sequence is TGCGCCAGCAGCTTGGCCTCTTCTAGCGGGAGGGAGTCCCAGTACTTC. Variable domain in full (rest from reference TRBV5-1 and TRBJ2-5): KAGVTQTPRYLIKTRGQQVTLSCSPISGHRSVSWYQQTPGQGLQFLFEYFSETQRNKGNFPGRFSGRQFSNSRSEMNVSTLELGDSALYLCASSLASSSGRESQYFGPGTRLLVL.

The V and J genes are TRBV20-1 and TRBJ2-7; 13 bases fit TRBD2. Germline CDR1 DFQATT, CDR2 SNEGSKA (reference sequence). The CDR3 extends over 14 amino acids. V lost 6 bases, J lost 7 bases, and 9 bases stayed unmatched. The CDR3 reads CSAPGLAGRGEQYF. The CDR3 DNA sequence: TGCAGTGCCCCGGGACTAGCGGGACGGGGTGAGCAGTACTTC.

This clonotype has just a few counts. CDR3 sequence: CSTDTQYF. DNA for the CDR3: TGCAGCACAGATACGCAGTATTTT. The chain recombines TRBV20-1 with TRBJ2-3; D remains unclear. CDR1 is DFQATT and CDR2 is SNEGSKA in the germline V gene (reference sequence). The CDR3 is 8 residues long.

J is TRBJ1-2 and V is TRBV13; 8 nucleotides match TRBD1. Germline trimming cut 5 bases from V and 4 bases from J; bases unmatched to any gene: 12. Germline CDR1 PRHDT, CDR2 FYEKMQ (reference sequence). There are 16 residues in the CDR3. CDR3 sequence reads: CASSPRQGPRGYGYTF. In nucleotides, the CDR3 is TGTGCCAGCAGCCCCCGACAGGGGCCCAGGGGCTATGGCTACACCTTC.

CDR3 region: CSARGQGAEKTQYF. The DNA of the CDR3 is TGCAGTGCTAGAGGACAGGGGGCGGAAAAGACCCAGTACTTC. The chain has TRBV20-1 and TRBJ2-5; the match to TRBD1 covers 10 bases. Germline V gives CDR1 DFQATT, CDR2 SNEGSKA (reference sequence). Trimming took 1 base from V and 6 from J; bases not matched to a gene: 5. This CDR3 is built from 14 residues.